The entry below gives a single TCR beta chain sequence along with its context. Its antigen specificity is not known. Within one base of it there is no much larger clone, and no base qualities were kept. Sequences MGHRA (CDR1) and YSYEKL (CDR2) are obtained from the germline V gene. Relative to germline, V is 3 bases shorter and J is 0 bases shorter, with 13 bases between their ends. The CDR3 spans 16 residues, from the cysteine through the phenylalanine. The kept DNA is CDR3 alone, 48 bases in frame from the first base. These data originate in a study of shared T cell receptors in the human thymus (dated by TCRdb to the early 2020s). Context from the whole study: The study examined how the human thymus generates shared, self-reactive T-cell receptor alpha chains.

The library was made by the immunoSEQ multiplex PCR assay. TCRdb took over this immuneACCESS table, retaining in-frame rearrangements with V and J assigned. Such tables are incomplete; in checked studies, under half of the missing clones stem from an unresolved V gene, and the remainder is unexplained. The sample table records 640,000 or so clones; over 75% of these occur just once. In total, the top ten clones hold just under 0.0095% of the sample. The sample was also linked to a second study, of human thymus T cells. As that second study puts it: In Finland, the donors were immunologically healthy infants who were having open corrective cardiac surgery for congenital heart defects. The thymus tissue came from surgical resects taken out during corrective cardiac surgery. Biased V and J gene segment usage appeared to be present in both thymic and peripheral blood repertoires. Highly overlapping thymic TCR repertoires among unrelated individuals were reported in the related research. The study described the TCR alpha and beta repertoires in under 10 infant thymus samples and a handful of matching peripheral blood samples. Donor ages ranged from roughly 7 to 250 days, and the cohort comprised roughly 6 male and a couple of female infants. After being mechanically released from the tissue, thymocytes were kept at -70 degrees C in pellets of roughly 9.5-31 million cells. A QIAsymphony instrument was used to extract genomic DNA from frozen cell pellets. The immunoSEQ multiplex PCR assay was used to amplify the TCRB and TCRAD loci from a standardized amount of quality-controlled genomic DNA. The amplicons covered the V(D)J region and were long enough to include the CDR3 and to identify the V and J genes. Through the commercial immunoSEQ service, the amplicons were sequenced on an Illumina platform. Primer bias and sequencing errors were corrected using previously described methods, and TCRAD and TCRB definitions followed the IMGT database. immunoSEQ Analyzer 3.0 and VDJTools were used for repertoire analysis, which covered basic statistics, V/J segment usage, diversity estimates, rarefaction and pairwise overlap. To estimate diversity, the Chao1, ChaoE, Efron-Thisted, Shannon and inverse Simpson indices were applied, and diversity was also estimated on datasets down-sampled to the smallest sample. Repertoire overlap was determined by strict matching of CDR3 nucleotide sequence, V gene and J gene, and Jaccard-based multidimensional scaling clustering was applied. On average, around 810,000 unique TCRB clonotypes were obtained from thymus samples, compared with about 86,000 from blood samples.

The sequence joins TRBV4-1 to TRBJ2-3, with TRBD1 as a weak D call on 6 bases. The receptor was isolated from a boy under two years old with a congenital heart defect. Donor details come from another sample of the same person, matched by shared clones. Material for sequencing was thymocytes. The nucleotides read TGCGCCAGCAGCCACATGTCGACAGGTAGCACAGATACGCAGTATTTT. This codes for CASSHMSTGSTDTQYF.